The clone carrying this T cell receptor (beta chain) was counted a few times. Libraries were prepared by immunoSEQ multiplex PCR; TCRdb keeps only in-frame clonotypes and omits some of them. Counted here are about 45,000 clones, over 65% occurring once; the ten biggest clones make up around 1.9%. The source of the sample is a study of memory CD4+ T cells and cytomegalovirus serostatus. Looked up from germline, CDR1 is SGDLS and CDR2 is YYNGEE. This CDR3 is 12 amino acids long. V was trimmed by 4 bases and J by 8 bases, leaving 11 bases between them. The sort gate was single viable CD3+CD4+CD8-CD45RO+ cells for memory CD4+ T cells.

Sequences were obtained from memory CD4+ T cells from blood. The clonotype originates from an adult in good health and CMV-seronegative. The chain recombines TRBV9 with TRBJ2-3; D is perhaps TRBD2 (6 bases). Here the CDR3 DNA reads TGTGCCAGCAGCCCCCGGGACTTTACGCAGTATTTT. Translated: CASSPRDFTQYF.